The 8 T cell receptor beta chains below were found in one sample sequenced in a study of T cell responses to AZD1222 COVID-19 vaccine. Repertoires were generated with immunoSEQ multiplex PCR, while TCRdb's copy carries only in-frame clones and drops some. The table has about 120,000 clones, about 87% seen once. The specimen comprised peripheral blood, sampled on day 0 of AZD1222 vaccination. The receptors were sampled from an adult in good health.

V gene TRBV25-1 combines with J gene TRBJ2-7; 7 positions match TRBD1. Per germline, CDR1 MGHDK and CDR2 SYGVNS. CDR3 length: 14 residues. Unmatched junction bases numbered 7, after V lost 3 bases and J lost 5 bases. The CDR3 loop is CASSDQHRGHEQYF. The CDR3 region has the DNA TGTGCCAGCAGTGACCAGCACAGGGGACACGAGCAGTACTTC.

The gene calls are TRBV27 and TRBJ2-7, with D unclear. CDR1 is MNHEY, CDR2 SMNVEV, per germline (reference sequence). V lost 3 bases and J lost 7, with 16 bases in between. This CDR3 region has 14 residues. CDR3 amino acids: CASSFIGFSTEQYF. The DNA of the CDR3 is TGTGCCAGCAGTTTTATTGGCTTTTCTACGGAGCAGTACTTC.

This sequence joins TRBV7-2 and TRBJ2-3; D is possibly TRBD2 (5 bases). Trimming took 4 bases from V and 2 from J, leaving 7 bases between them. This CDR3 is built from 13 residues. Per germline, CDR1 SGHTA and CDR2 FQGNSA. The CDR3 nucleotides are TGTGCCAGCAGCTCGGACTTCACAGATACGCAGTATTTT. Residues: CASSSDFTDTQYF.

This clone has just one count. The J gene is TRBJ2-5, the V gene TRBV6-6, with D possibly matching TRBD2 (7 bases). Per germline, CDR1 MNHNY and CDR2 SVGAGI (reference sequence). V was clipped by 1 base and J by 2 bases, with 14 bases between them. This CDR3 region has 16 residues. This chain's CDR3 is CASSYLGGARQETQYF. The CDR3 nucleotides read TGTGCCAGCAGTTACTTGGGGGGGGCTAGACAAGAGACCCAGTACTTC.

The CDR3 region has the DNA TGTGCCAGCAGCTTATGGCGCGGGGGTGAGCAGTTCTTC. As protein: CASSLWRGGEQFF. The chain links TRBV7-2 to TRBJ2-1; the match to TRBD2 covers 7 bases. The V and J ends lost 2 bases and 9 bases, in that order; junction bases with no gene match: 4. The CDR3 totals 13 residues. Germline CDR1 is SGHTA and CDR2 is FQGNSA.

The gene calls are TRBV28 and TRBJ1-3; D call uncertain. CDR1 MDHEN and CDR2 SYDVKM come from the germline V gene. This CDR3 region has 14 residues. V dropped 3 bases and J dropped 4 bases, with 10 bases sitting between them. Written as DNA, the CDR3 is TGTGCCAGCAGTTTTTTGGCGGGCGGAAACACCATATATTTT. Its protein is CASSFLAGGNTIYF.

The chain recombines TRBV5-6 with TRBJ1-2; tentatively, D is TRBD1 (6 bases). The germline V gene has CDR1 SGHDT and CDR2 YYEEEE. The CDR3 is 14 residues long. The germline V and J ends were trimmed by 1 base and 3 bases, with 10 bases remaining between them. CDR3 amino acids: CASSLKGGYYGYTF. The CDR3 bases are TGTGCCAGCAGCTTGAAGGGGGGCTACTATGGCTACACCTTC.

The chain employs TRBV6-5 and TRBJ2-7; 7 bases align to TRBD1. Losses at the gene ends were 2 bases for V and 3 bases for J; bases not matched to a gene: 1. The germline CDR1 and CDR2 sequences are MNHEY and SVGAGI. CDR3 length equals 13 residues. CDR3 loop: CASSYNRGYEQYF. CDR3 sequence (DNA): TGTGCCAGCAGTTACAACAGGGGCTACGAGCAGTACTTC.